This passage covers 15 T cell receptor beta chains from one sample sequenced in a study of T cell responses to AZD1222 COVID-19 vaccine. Here immunoSEQ multiplex PCR was the method, and the copy in TCRdb shows in-frame clones only, minus some. The sample lists approximately 100,000 clones, roughly nine tenths seen once, with more than 2.5% in the top ten. Sequencing used peripheral blood, obtained 28 days after the second dose of the MenACWY control vaccine. These receptors originate from an adult who received the MenACWY meningococcal vaccine as a control.

The chain combines TRBV19 with TRBJ1-2; D not certain. Trimming stripped 7 bases from V and 2 bases from J, with 17 bases between. CDR1 and CDR2 from the germline V gene are LNHDA and SQIVND (reference sequence). The CDR3 totals 15 residues. The DNA of the CDR3 is TGTGCCAGTACCCCCTGGGTGGGCATAAACTATGGCTACACCTTC. It encodes CASTPWVGINYGYTF. Based on the CDR3 plus reference TRBV19 and TRBJ1-2, the full variable domain is DGGITQSPKYLFRKEGQNVTLSCEQNLNHDAMYWYRQDPGQGLRLIYYSQIVNDFQKGDIAEGYSVSREKKESFPLTVTSAQKNPTAFYLCASTPWVGINYGYTFGSGTRLTVV.

The J gene is TRBJ1-2, the V gene TRBV6-5; tentatively, D is TRBD1 (6 bases). CDR1 MNHEY and CDR2 SVGAGI come from the germline V gene. There are 13 residues in the CDR3. V was shortened by 5 bases and J by 9 bases, with 16 bases between the two germline ends. The CDR3 loop is CASSPDRTESYTF. The CDR3 DNA is TGTGCCAGCAGTCCAGACCGGACAGAGAGCTACACCTTC.

The chain uses TRBV5-1 and TRBJ2-2; D not certain. V gave up 0 bases and J gave up 6 bases, with 9 bases separating them. Germline CDR1 is SGHRS and CDR2 is YFSETQ. The CDR3 consists of 14 residues. The CDR3 region is CASSLAVGPGELFF. CDR3 nucleotide sequence: TGCGCCAGCAGCTTGGCCGTTGGACCCGGGGAGCTGTTTTTT.

The V and J genes are TRBV6-2 or TRBV6-3 and TRBJ2-1, with TRBD2 matching 7 bases. The CDR3 covers 15 residues. V gave up 4 bases and J gave up 4 bases; unmatched junction bases: 7. CDR1 and CDR2 (germline): MNHEY, SVGEGT. The CDR3 nucleotides read TGTGCCAGCAGTTCCGGGCGGGGGTTTTACAATGAGCAGTTCTTC. Translation gives CASSSGRGFYNEQFF.

The chain joins TRBV6-2 or TRBV6-3 to TRBJ2-7, with TRBD2 matching 7 bases. The CDR3 covers 13 residues. The V gene end was trimmed by 6 bases and the J gene end by 2 bases; junction bases not matched to a gene: 4. Germline CDR1 reads MNHEY; CDR2 reads SVGEGT. The CDR3 DNA is TGTGCCAGCAGCTCACTAGCGACCTACGAGCAGTACTTC. This sequence encodes CASSSLATYEQYF.

This sequence joins TRBV28 and TRBJ1-5; possible D gene TRBD1, 5 bases. V was trimmed by 1 base and J by 5 bases, leaving 12 bases between them. The CDR3 loop spans 15 amino acids. Germline lookup yields CDR1 MDHEN and CDR2 SYDVKM. Here the CDR3 reads CASSLSGGRYQPQHF. Here the CDR3 DNA reads TGTGCCAGCAGTTTATCCGGGGGAAGGTATCAGCCCCAGCATTTT.

The chain has TRBV28 and TRBJ1-5, with D unclear. This CDR3 is 15 amino acids long. Germline V gene sequence: CDR1 MDHEN, CDR2 SYDVKM. DNA of the CDR3: TGTGCGACAAGGCCGGAATTAGGATCGAATCAGCCCCAGCATTTT. This gives the protein CATRPELGSNQPQHF.

This clone was recorded only once. J is TRBJ2-5 and V is TRBV4-2, with D maybe TRBD1 (5 bases). Per germline, CDR1 LGHNA and CDR2 YNFKEQ. Trimming cost V 4 bases and J 2 bases, with 14 bases left between them. The CDR3 spans 15 residues. The CDR3 DNA sequence: TGTGCCAGCAGCCGCGAGGACGGACAACAAGAGACCCAGTACTTC. Translation gives CASSREDGQQETQYF.

V and J are TRBV5-1 and TRBJ2-2, with 8 bases lining up with TRBD1. This CDR3 is 14 amino acids long. V dropped 5 bases and J dropped 3; count of bases not matched to a gene: 3. Germline V lookup: CDR1 SGHRS, CDR2 YFSETQ. CDR3 coding DNA: TGCGCCAGCAGGGTGACAGGGGACACCGGGGAGCTGTTTTTT. This gives the protein CASRVTGDTGELFF.

The chain uses TRBV11-2 and TRBJ2-1; 8 bases agree with TRBD1. The CDR3 extends over 15 amino acids. Per the germline V gene, CDR1 is SGHAT and CDR2 is FQNNGV. V lost 6 bases, J lost 5 bases, and 9 bases stayed unmatched. In DNA, the CDR3 is TGTGCCAGCAGTTCTCTGGGACAGGATCACAATGAGCAGTTCTTC. It specifies CASSSLGQDHNEQFF.

The chain has TRBV7-2 and TRBJ2-2; D call uncertain. The CDR3 is made up of 14 amino acids. Trimming took 11 bases from V and 6 from J, leaving 19 bases between them. The germline V gene encodes CDR1 SGHTA and CDR2 FQGNSA. The CDR3 loop is CACPAPAVPGELFF. Here the CDR3 DNA reads TGTGCCTGTCCGGCCCCGGCCGTTCCCGGGGAGCTGTTTTTT.

The V call is TRBV11-2, the J call TRBJ2-7; 10 nucleotides match TRBD1. The CDR3 is 15 residues long. V dropped 1 base and J dropped 3; count of bases not matched to a gene: 3. From germline, CDR1 is SGHAT and CDR2 FQNNGV. The CDR3 loop is CASSLVGQGNYEQYF. In DNA form, the CDR3 reads TGTGCCAGCAGCTTAGTGGGACAGGGGAACTACGAGCAGTACTTC.

This chain links TRBV28 with TRBJ1-1; D uncertain. Germline V gene lookup returns CDR1 MDHEN and CDR2 SYDVKM. The CDR3 covers 13 residues. Trimming stripped 3 bases from V and 4 bases from J, with 9 bases between. CDR3 DNA: TGTGCCAGCAGTTTGCAGGCGATCACTGAAGCTTTCTTT. It is translated as CASSLQAITEAFF.

The chain uses TRBV5-5 and TRBJ1-1, with D maybe TRBD1 (5 bases). This CDR3 has 14 residues. V lost 5 bases, J lost 0 bases, and 11 bases lay in between. Germline V gives CDR1 SGHKS, CDR2 YYEKEE (reference sequence). The CDR3 nucleotides read TGTGCCAGCAGTAGGGGAAACATGAACACTGAAGCTTTCTTT. The encoded protein is CASSRGNMNTEAFF. The complete variable domain, with remaining parts taken from reference TRBV5-5 and TRBJ1-1, reads DAGVTQSPTHLIKTRGQQVTLRCSPISGHKSVSWYQQVLGQGPQFIFQYYEKEERGRGNFPDRFSARQFPNYSSELNVNALLLGDSALYLCASSRGNMNTEAFFGQGTRLTVV.

This rearrangement joins TRBV18 to TRBJ2-3; no definite D call. The germline V gene encodes CDR1 KGHSH and CDR2 LQKENI. The length of the CDR3 is 14 residues. V was clipped by 3 bases and J by 1 base, with 8 bases between them. In DNA, the CDR3 is TGTGCCAGCTCACCCGGGCAGGGCACAGATACGCAGTATTTT. The encoded protein is CASSPGQGTDTQYF.